What follows is one T cell receptor (beta chain) and its context. The antigen is unknown. Primed by a sample-barcoded 5' primer and a J-beta primer mix, a second PCR proceeded for 7 to 11 cycles. TCRdb recomputed calls from the 5' RACE reads with MiXCR, one row per CDR3 protein. Counted here are over 950,000 distinct CDR3 sequences, about 53% occurring once; the ten biggest clones make up about 20%. The record originates from a study of blood T cells in healthy people across ages. Study-wide results and limits: Shifts in expanded clonotypes may have been confounded by donor CMV status, which was unknown.

The CDR3 runs 15 residues. V lost 5 bases to trimming and J lost 8 bases; unmatched junction nucleotides: 10. Per germline, CDR1 MNHEY and CDR2 SMNVEV (reference sequence). V gene TRBV27 combines with J gene TRBJ1-4, with 8 bases identical to TRBD1. Sequenced sample: blood. The receptor was isolated from a woman aged 55-70 years in good health. The CDR3 loop reads CASSPTGVRGEKLFF. The CDR3 DNA sequence: TGTGCCAGCAGTCCGACAGGGGTTCGGGGAGAAAAACTGTTTTTT.